What follows is one T cell receptor (beta chain) and its context. Antigen unknown. Through template switching, UMIs that included a 6-nucleotide sample barcode were added. Nested amplification of TCRalpha and TCRbeta cDNA involved two PCRs of around 16 and 10 cycles. With the 5' RACE reads reprocessed, TCRdb shows one record per CDR3 protein and no DNA. This repertoire comprises some 130,000 distinct CDR3 sequences; its ten largest clones make up approximately 1.2%. The CDR3 spans 12 residues. Looked up from germline, CDR1 is LNHDA and CDR2 is SQIVND (reference sequence). This sample was included in a study of monozygotic twins with inflammatory bowel disease. Study-wide points: A distinction between different T cell subtypes was not possible. Versus healthy twins, IBD patients showed fewer clonotypes shared with others, especially with disease activity.

Sequenced: blood. This rearrangement joins TRBV19 to TRBJ1-1. The sequence came from a human donor with ulcerative colitis or Crohn's disease, or a healthy co-twin of an affected twin (not recorded which). The CDR3 protein is CASTDRNTEAFF.